Shown below are 7 T cell receptor beta chains from a single sample sequenced in a study of shared clonotypes between healthy human individuals. Produced via immunoSEQ multiplex PCR; TCRdb's table is partial and in-frame only. The repertoire holds hundreds of thousands of clones, over 65% seen once, with approximately 13% in the top ten. Input material: PBMCs. The receptors derive from a woman in her forties in good health. Some clones in this sample may be carry-over from other donors' samples.

The J gene is TRBJ1-1, the V gene TRBV5-1, with 8 nucleotides matching TRBD1. V gave up 4 bases and J gave up 3 bases; unmatched junction bases: 5. Germline V gives CDR1 SGHRS, CDR2 YFSETQ. This CDR3 contains 14 residues. CDR3 coding DNA: TGCGCCAGCAGCACGACAGGGGTTGACACTGAAGCTTTCTTT. Amino acid sequence: CASSTTGVDTEAFF.

The chain couples TRBV10-3 to TRBJ2-3, with a weak D call TRBD2 (6 bases). CDR3 length equals 14 residues. V was clipped by 6 bases and J by 3 bases, with 13 bases between them. CDR1 is ENHRY, CDR2 SYGVKD, per germline. Written as DNA, the CDR3 is TGTGCCATCAGGCGGGACCCCTCAACAGATACGCAGTATTTT. Its protein product is CAIRRDPSTDTQYF.

The chain links TRBV7-9 to TRBJ2-7; 11 nucleotides line up with TRBD1. The CDR3 is made up of 16 amino acids. V gave up 0 bases and J gave up 3 bases; unmatched junction bases: 4. CDR1 and CDR2 (germline): SEHNR, FQNEAQ (reference sequence). Here the CDR3 reads CASSLALGTGGYEQYF. The CDR3 DNA reads TGTGCCAGCAGCTTAGCGCTGGGGACAGGGGGCTACGAGCAGTACTTC.

This sequence joins TRBV7-8 and TRBJ2-1, with TRBD1 matching over 7 bases. The CDR3 extends over 12 amino acids. Germline V gene sequence: CDR1 SGHVS, CDR2 FQNEAQ. Trimming took 8 bases from V and 15 from J; bases not matched to a gene: 13. The CDR3 nucleotides read TGTGCCAGCTCCTCCTTACAGGGGTTGGCGTTCTTC. This encodes CASSSLQGLAFF.

This clone occurred once. The V gene is TRBV27, the J gene TRBJ1-5, with 9 positions matching TRBD1. Per the germline V gene, CDR1 is MNHEY and CDR2 is SMNVEV (reference sequence). V lost 2 bases to trimming and J lost 7 bases; unmatched junction nucleotides: 6. This CDR3 comprises 15 residues. Here the CDR3 DNA reads TGTGCCAGCAGTTTAGGGGACAGGGTGGGACAGCCCCAGCATTTT. Translating gives CASSLGDRVGQPQHF.

This chain joins TRBV28 and TRBJ1-3; D unclear. Trimming stripped 7 bases from V and 3 bases from J, with 16 bases between. Germline CDR1 and CDR2: MDHEN and SYDVKM. The CDR3 runs to 15 residues. The CDR3, as DNA: TGTGCCAGCAAAGGCGGGATAGAGGTTGGAAACACCATATATTTT. This codes for CASKGGIEVGNTIYF.

The rearrangement links TRBV23-1 to TRBJ2-7; perhaps D is TRBD1 or TRBD2 (6 bases each). TRBV23-1 is noted as an ORF with a role that remains uncertain. The V and J ends lost 6 bases and 2 bases respectively, with 14 bases between them. This CDR3 is built from 14 residues. The CDR3 loop reads CASREGQTTYEQYF. CDR3 nucleotide sequence: TGCGCCAGCAGGGAGGGACAAACCACCTACGAGCAGTACTTC.